Below are 8 T cell receptor beta chains sequenced from a single sample in a study of T cell repertoires in cytomegalovirus infection. In TCRdb, the reads were re-called with MiXCR into one record per CDR3 protein. The table shows fewer than 200,000 distinct CDR3 sequences, with roughly a fifth occurring only once. The sequencing sample was made of PBMCs. The source is a human donor in good health (CMV status not recorded). Some clones in this sample may be carry-over from other donors' samples.

The chain carries TRBV30 and TRBJ2-7; D call uncertain. This CDR3 has 13 residues. V shed 2 bases and J shed 6 bases, with 14 bases lying between them. Germline CDR1 is GTSNPN and CDR2 is SVGIG (reference sequence). The CDR3 loop reads CAWSTGNDGEQYF. In nucleotides, the CDR3 is TGTGCCTGGAGTACTGGGAATGATGGCGAGCAGTACTTC.

The CDR3 loop is CASSEDGANKNIQYF. CDR3 DNA: TGTGCCAGCAGTGAAGATGGGGCGAACAAAAACATTCAGTACTTC. The rearrangement uses TRBV6-1 and TRBJ2-4; tentative D call: TRBD1 (5 bases). CDR3 length equals 15 residues. Germline values: CDR1 MNHNS, CDR2 SASEGT. Trimming took off 1 base at V and 3 bases at J, with 10 bases between the two ends.

With respect to this clonotype: A much more abundant neighbour one base away suggests this may be a read error. The CDR3 ends on some other residue instead of the conserved phenylalanine or tryptophan, so this is likely a read error. The gene calls are TRBV20-1 and TRBJ1-1; D possibly corresponds to TRBD1 (6 bases). Trimming removed 0 bases at V and 4 bases at J, with 18 bases between. Looked up from germline, CDR1 is DFQATT and CDR2 is SNEGSKA (reference sequence). This CDR3 has 16 residues. CDR3 in DNA: TGCAGTGCTAGAGACCCACGGGGGGCGTCGGGCACTGAAGCTTTCCTT. Its protein is CSARDPRGASGTEAFL.

The V and J genes are TRBV25-1 and TRBJ1-6; tentatively, D is TRBD1 (5 bases). The germline CDR1 and CDR2 sequences are MGHDK and SYGVNS. Trimming left V 0 bases short and J 5 bases short, with 11 bases between. CDR3 length equals 16 residues. The CDR3 DNA reads TGTGCCAGCAGTGAATATGGGGGACGGAATAATTCACCCCTCCACTTT. It specifies CASSEYGGRNNSPLHF.

This clonotype appeared a few times. The chain carries TRBV28 and TRBJ2-3; TRBD2 agrees at 11 bases. CDR1 and CDR2 from the germline V gene are MDHEN and SYDVKM. This CDR3 contains 16 residues. Germline trimming cut 5 bases from V and 1 base from J; bases unmatched to any gene: 5. CDR3 in amino acids: CASSPPGLAGTDTQYF. DNA for the CDR3: TGTGCCAGCAGTCCTCCGGGACTAGCGGGCACAGATACGCAGTATTTT.

This clonotype was counted many times. This chain links TRBV7-2 with TRBJ1-5, with TRBD1 as a possible D gene (6 bases). In germline, CDR1 is SGHTA, CDR2 FQGNSA. The ends were cut back, 2 bases at V and 2 bases at J, with 10 bases in the middle. The CDR3 is 15 residues long. Here the CDR3 DNA reads TGTGCCAGCAGCTTATGGGGGCGAGGCAATCAGCCCCAGCATTTT. This encodes CASSLWGRGNQPQHF.

Of note for this clonotype: At one of its ends the junction is not consistent with the germline gene, which may arise from a read error. The V and J genes are TRBV6-6 and TRBJ2-5; D gene uncertain. Germline CDR1 MNHNY, CDR2 SVGAGI (reference sequence). The CDR3 is 12 amino acids. The DNA of the CDR3 is TGTGCCAGCAGTTACCTACAAGAGACCCAGTGCTTC. This gives the protein CASSYLQETQCF.

This clonotype was detected only a few times. V and J are TRBV6-6 and TRBJ1-1; a possible D gene is TRBD1 (5 bases). The germline V gene has CDR1 MNHNY and CDR2 SVGAGI (reference sequence). Between the trimmed V and J ends, which lost 0 bases and 4 bases, there was a span of 9 bases. This CDR3 has 14 residues. The DNA for the CDR3 is TGTGCCAGCAGTTACTCGAGAGGGGCCACTGAAGCTTTCTTT. Translating gives CASSYSRGATEAFF.